The rows below give T cell receptor beta chains drawn from one sample of a study of blood T cells in healthy people across ages. In TCRdb, the 5' RACE reads were re-called with MiXCR into one record per CDR3 protein. The table includes 800,000 or so distinct CDR3 sequences, just under 25% detected once. These data were also reused for a study on T cells of mothers and their children.

Sequencing used blood. Receptors were obtained from a boy aged 5-17 years in good health. The CDR3 runs from the conserved cysteine through the conserved F or W. Each record gives: J gene, V gene, CDR3 protein.

J: TRBJ2-5; V: TRBV12-3/TRBV12-4; CDR3: CASSFVWETQYF
J: TRBJ1-2; V: TRBV29-1; CDR3: CSFDRRGNYGYTF
J: TRBJ2-3; V: TRBV6-1; CDR3: CASSEWDRRNTDTQYF
J: TRBJ2-7; V: TRBV7-2; CDR3: CASSLMRGSYEQYF
J: TRBJ2-7; V: TRBV9; CDR3: CASSGAGTSTYEQYF
J: TRBJ2-6; V: TRBV12-3/TRBV12-4; CDR3: CASSPMDRETPGANVLTF
J: TRBJ2-1; V: TRBV6-1; CDR3: CASSDRNRGWDEQFF
J: TRBJ2-5; V: TRBV6-5; CDR3: CASSYDQETQYF
J: TRBJ2-5; V: TRBV7-9; CDR3: CASSRQGGYQETQYF
J: TRBJ2-5; V: TRBV28; CDR3: CASRASLRTMGTQYF
J: TRBJ2-3; V: TRBV20-1; CDR3: CSAITVTDTQYF
J: .; V: TRBV7-8; CDR3: CASSLDRGLWDEQFF
J: TRBJ2-7; V: TRBV11-2; CDR3: CASSLEEQPSYEQYF
J: TRBJ2-1; V: TRBV5-5; CDR3: CTSTGRTGYNEQFF
J: TRBJ2-7; V: TRBV29-1; CDR3: CSVSRLRGERNPYEQYF
J: TRBJ1-1; V: TRBV4-3; CDR3: CASSQGPTRDFTEAFF
J: TRBJ2-6; V: TRBV6-1; CDR3: CASSAISGANVLTF
J: .; V: TRBV7-2; CDR3: CASSLDAGANEQFF
J: TRBJ2-5; V: TRBV9; CDR3: CASTHALGGKETQYF
J: .; V: TRBV6-1; CDR3: CAALPGTGPSYEQYF
J: TRBJ2-7; V: TRBV6-2/TRBV6-3; CDR3: CASSLNRMRPTYEQYF
J: TRBJ1-1; V: TRBV12-3/TRBV12-4; CDR3: CASSLWTVNTEAFF
J: TRBJ2-7; V: TRBV4-3; CDR3: CASSQEVPGTAISYEQYF
J: TRBJ2-3; V: TRBV15; CDR3: CATSRDWGTGLDTQYF
J: .; V: TRBV29-1; CDR3: CSVEDGGRATAYNEQFF